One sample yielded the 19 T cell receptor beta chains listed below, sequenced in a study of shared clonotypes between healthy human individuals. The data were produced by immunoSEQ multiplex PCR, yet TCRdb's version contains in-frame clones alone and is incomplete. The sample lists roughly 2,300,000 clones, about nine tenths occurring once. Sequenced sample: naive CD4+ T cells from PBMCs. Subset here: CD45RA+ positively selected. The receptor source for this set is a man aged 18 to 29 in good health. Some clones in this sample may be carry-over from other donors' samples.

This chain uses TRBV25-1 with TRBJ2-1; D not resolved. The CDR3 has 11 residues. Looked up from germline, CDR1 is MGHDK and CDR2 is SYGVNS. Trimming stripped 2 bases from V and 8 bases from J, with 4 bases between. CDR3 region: CASSEMDEQFF. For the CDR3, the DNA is TGTGCCAGCAGTGAAATGGATGAGCAGTTCTTC.

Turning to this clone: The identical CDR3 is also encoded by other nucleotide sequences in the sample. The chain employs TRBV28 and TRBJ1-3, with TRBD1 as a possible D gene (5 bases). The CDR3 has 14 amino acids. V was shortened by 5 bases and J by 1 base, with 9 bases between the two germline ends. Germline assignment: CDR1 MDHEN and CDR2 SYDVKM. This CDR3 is CASSQGGSGNTIYF. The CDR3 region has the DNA TGTGCCAGCAGTCAGGGAGGGTCTGGAAACACCATATATTTT.

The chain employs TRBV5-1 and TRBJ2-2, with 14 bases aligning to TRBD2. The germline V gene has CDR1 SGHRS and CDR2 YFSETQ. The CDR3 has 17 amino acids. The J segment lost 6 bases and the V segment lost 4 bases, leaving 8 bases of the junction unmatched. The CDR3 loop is CASSLRLAGGPAGELFF. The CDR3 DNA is TGCGCCAGCAGCCTTCGACTAGCGGGAGGGCCAGCCGGGGAGCTGTTTTTT.

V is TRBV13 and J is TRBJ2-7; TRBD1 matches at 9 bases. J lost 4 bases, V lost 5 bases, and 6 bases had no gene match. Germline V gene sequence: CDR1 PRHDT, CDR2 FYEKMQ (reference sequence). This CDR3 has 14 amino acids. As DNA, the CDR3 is TGTGCCAGCAGCCCCAACAGGGGGCGGTACGAGCAGTACTTC. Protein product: CASSPNRGRYEQYF. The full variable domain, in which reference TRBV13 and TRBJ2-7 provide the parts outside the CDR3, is AAGVIQSPRHLIKEKRETATLKCYPIPRHDTVYWYQQGPGQDPQFLISFYEKMQSDKGSIPDRFSAQQFSDYHSELNMSSLELGDSALYFCASSPNRGRYEQYFGPGTRLTVT.

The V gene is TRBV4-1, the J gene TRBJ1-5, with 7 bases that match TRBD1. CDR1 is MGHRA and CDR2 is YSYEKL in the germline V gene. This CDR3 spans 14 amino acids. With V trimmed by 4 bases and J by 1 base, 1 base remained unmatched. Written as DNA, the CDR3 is TGCGCCAGCAGCCCACAGGGGAGCAATCAGCCCCAGCATTTT. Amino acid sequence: CASSPQGSNQPQHF.

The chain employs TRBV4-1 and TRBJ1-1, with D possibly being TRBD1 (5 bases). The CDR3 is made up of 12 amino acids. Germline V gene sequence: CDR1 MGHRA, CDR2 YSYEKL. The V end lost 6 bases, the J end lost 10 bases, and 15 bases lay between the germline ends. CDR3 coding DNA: TGCGCCAGCAGTCCCCTAGGGGTGGGAGCTTTCTTT. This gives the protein CASSPLGVGAFF.

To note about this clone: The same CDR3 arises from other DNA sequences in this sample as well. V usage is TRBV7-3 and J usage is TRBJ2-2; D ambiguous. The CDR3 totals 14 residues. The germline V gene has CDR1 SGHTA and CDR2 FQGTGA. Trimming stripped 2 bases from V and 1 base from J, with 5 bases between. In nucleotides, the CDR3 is TGTGCCAGCAGCTTATTGGTGAACACCGGGGAGCTGTTTTTT. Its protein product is CASSLLVNTGELFF.

CDR3 region: CASSQSPESYGYTF. CDR3 DNA: TGTGCCAGCAGTCAGTCTCCGGAGTCTTATGGCTACACCTTC. V is TRBV2 and J is TRBJ1-2; D unclear. The CDR3 consists of 14 residues. Per germline, CDR1 SNHLY and CDR2 FYNNEI. The V gene lost 5 bases and the J gene lost 5 bases, with 15 bases spanning the gap.

CDR3 protein: CASTQGAREGTGELFF. The CDR3 coding sequence is TGTGCCAGCACCCAGGGGGCCAGGGAGGGCACCGGGGAGCTGTTTTTT. The chain uses TRBV9 and TRBJ2-2; a possible D gene is TRBD1 (8 bases). CDR1 and CDR2 from the germline V gene are SGDLS and YYNGEE. Trimming removed 6 bases from V and 4 bases from J, with 19 bases in between. The CDR3 loop spans 16 amino acids.

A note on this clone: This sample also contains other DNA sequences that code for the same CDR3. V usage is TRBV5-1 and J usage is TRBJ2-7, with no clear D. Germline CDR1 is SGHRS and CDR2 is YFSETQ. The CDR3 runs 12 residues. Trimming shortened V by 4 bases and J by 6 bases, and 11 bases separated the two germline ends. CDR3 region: CASSLVDGEQYF. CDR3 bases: TGCGCCAGCAGCCTAGTGGATGGCGAGCAGTACTTC. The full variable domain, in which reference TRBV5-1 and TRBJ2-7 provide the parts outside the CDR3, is KAGVTQTPRYLIKTRGQQVTLSCSPISGHRSVSWYQQTPGQGLQFLFEYFSETQRNKGNFPGRFSGRQFSNSRSEMNVSTLELGDSALYLCASSLVDGEQYFGPGTRLTVT.

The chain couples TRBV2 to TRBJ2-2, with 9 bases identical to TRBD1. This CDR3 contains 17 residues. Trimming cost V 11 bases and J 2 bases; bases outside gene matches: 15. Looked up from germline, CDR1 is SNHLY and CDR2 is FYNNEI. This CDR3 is CAREGGQGMSNTGELFF. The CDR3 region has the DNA TGTGCCCGCGAGGGAGGACAGGGGATGTCTAACACCGGGGAGCTGTTTTTT.

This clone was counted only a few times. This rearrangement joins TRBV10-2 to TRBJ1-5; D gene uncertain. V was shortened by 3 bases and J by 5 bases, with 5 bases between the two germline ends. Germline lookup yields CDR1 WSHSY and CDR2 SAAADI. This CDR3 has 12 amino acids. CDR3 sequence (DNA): TGCGCCAGCAGTGATGGGGATCAGCCCCAGCATTTT. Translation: CASSDGDQPQHF.

The CDR3 spells CASSEGRGLAKNIQYF. Written as DNA, the CDR3 is TGTGCCAGCAGTGAAGGGCGGGGCTTAGCCAAAAACATTCAGTACTTC. This chain joins TRBV2 and TRBJ2-4; maybe TRBD2 (6 bases). The CDR3 runs to 16 residues. V was shortened by 1 base and J by 0 bases, with 10 bases between the two germline ends. Germline V gene data show CDR1 as SNHLY and CDR2 as FYNNEI.

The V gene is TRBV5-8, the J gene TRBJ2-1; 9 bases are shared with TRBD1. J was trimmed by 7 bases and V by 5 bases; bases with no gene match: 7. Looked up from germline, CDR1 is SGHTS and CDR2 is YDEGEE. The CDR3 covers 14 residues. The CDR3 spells CASRPRTGVNEQFF. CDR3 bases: TGTGCCAGCAGGCCTCGGACAGGGGTGAATGAGCAGTTCTTC.

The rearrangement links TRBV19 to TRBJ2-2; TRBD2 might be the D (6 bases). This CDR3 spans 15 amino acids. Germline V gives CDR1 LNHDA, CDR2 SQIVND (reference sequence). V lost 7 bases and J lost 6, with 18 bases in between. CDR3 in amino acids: CASMVAGRLSGELFF. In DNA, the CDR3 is TGTGCCAGTATGGTGGCGGGGAGGCTATCCGGGGAGCTGTTTTTT.

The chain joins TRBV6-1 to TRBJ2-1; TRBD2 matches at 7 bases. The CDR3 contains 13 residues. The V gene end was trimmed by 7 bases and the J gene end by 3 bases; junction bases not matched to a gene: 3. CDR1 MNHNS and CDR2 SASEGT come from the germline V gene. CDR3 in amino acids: CASMSGNYNEQFF. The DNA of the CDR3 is TGTGCCAGCATGAGCGGGAACTACAATGAGCAGTTCTTC.

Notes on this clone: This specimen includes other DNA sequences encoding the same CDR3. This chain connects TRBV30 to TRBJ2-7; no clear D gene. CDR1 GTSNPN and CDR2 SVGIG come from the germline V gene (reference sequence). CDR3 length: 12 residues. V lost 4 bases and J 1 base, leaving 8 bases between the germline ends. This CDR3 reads CAWKGGSYEQYF. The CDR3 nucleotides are TGTGCCTGGAAGGGCGGTTCCTACGAGCAGTACTTC.

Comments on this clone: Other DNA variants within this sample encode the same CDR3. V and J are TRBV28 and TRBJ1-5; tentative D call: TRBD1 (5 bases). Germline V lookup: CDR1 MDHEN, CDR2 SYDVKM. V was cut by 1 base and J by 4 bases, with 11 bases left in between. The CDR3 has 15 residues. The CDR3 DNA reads TGTGCCAGCAGTTTATCGGGGCCAGCTAATCAGCCCCAGCATTTT. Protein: CASSLSGPANQPQHF.

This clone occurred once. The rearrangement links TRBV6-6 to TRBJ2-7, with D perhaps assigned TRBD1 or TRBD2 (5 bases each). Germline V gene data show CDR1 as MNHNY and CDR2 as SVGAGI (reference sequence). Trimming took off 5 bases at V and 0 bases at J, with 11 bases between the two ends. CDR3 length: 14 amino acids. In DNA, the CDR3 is TGTGCCAGCAGTCCATCCGGGGCCTCCTACGAGCAGTACTTC. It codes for CASSPSGASYEQYF.